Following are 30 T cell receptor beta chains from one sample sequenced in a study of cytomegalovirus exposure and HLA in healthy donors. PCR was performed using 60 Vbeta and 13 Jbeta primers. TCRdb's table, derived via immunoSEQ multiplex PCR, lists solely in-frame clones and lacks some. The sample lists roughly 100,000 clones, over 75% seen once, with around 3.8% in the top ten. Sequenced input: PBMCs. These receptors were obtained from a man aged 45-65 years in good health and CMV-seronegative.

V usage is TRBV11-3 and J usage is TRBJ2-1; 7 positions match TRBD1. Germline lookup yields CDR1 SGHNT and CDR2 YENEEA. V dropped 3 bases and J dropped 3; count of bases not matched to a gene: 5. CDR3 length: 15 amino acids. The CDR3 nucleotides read TGTGCCAGCAGCTTGGGAGCAGGGGGCTACAATGAGCAGTTCTTC. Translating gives CASSLGAGGYNEQFF.

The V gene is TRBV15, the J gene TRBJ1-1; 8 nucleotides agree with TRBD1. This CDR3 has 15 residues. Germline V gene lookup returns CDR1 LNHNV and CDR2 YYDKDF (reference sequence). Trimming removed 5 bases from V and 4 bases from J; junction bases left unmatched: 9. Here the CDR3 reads CATSFRQGAPTEAFF. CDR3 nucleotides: TGTGCCACCAGCTTTCGTCAGGGGGCCCCCACTGAAGCTTTCTTT.

DNA of the CDR3: TGTGCCAGCAGCGCCGGACAGACCTGGGGACAAGATACGCAGTATTTT. This codes for CASSAGQTWGQDTQYF. This chain connects TRBV9 to TRBJ2-3; D is perhaps TRBD1 (6 bases). Germline CDR1 reads SGDLS; CDR2 reads YYNGEE. V lost 3 bases to trimming and J lost 5 bases, with 19 bases between them. This CDR3 is 16 amino acids long.

For the CDR3, the DNA is TGCGCCAGCAGCTTGTCAGGTTCTTACTCTGGGGCCAACGTCCTGACTTTC. As protein: CASSLSGSYSGANVLTF. V usage is TRBV5-1 and J usage is TRBJ2-6; D not resolved. The CDR3 runs to 17 residues. Trimming shortened V by 1 base and J by 0 bases, and 11 bases separated the two germline ends. CDR1 is SGHRS and CDR2 is YFSETQ in the germline V gene. The full variable domain, its missing parts supplied by reference TRBV5-1 and TRBJ2-6, is KAGVTQTPRYLIKTRGQQVTLSCSPISGHRSVSWYQQTPGQGLQFLFEYFSETQRNKGNFPGRFSGRQFSNSRSEMNVSTLELGDSALYLCASSLSGSYSGANVLTFGAGSRLTVL.

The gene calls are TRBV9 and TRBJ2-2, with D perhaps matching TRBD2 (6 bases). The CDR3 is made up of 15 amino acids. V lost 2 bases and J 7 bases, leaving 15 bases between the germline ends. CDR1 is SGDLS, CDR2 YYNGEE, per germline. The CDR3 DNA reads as TGTGCCAGCAGCGTCTCCTTCGGCGGGAACGGGGAGCTGTTTTTT. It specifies CASSVSFGGNGELFF.

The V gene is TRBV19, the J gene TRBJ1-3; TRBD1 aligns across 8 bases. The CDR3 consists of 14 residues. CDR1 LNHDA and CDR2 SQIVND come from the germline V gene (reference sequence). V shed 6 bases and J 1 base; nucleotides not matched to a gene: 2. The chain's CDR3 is CASSRTGSGNTIYF. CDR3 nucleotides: TGTGCCAGTAGCAGGACAGGGTCTGGAAACACCATATATTTT. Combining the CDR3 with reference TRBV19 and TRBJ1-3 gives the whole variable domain DGGITQSPKYLFRKEGQNVTLSCEQNLNHDAMYWYRQDPGQGLRLIYYSQIVNDFQKGDIAEGYSVSREKKESFPLTVTSAQKNPTAFYLCASSRTGSGNTIYFGEGSWLTVV.

The CDR3: CASMQGAHYGYTF. CDR3 coding DNA: TGTGCCAGCATGCAGGGGGCTCACTATGGCTACACCTTC. The chain recombines TRBV28 with TRBJ1-2; 8 nucleotides align to TRBD1. CDR3 size: 13 residues. V gave up 7 bases and J gave up 3 bases; unmatched junction bases: 4. Per the germline V gene, CDR1 is MDHEN and CDR2 is SYDVKM.

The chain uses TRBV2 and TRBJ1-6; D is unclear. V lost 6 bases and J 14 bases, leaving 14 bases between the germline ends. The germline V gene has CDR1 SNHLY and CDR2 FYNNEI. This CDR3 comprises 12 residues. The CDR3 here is CASSYAPPTLHF. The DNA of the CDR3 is TGTGCCAGCAGCTACGCCCCCCCAACCCTCCACTTT.

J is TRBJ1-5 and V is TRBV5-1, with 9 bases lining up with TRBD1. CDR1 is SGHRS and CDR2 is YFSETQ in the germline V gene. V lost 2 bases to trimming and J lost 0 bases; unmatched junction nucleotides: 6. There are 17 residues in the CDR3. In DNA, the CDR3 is TGCGCCAGCAGCTTAACAGGGGGCGCGGGTAGCAATCAGCCCCAGCATTTT. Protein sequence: CASSLTGGAGSNQPQHF.

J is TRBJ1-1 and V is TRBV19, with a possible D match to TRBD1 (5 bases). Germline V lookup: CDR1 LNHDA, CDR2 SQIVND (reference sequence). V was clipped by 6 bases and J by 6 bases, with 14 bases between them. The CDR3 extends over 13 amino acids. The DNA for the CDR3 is TGTGCCAGTAGAACGATGGGGGGGGCTGAAGCTTTCTTT. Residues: CASRTMGGAEAFF.

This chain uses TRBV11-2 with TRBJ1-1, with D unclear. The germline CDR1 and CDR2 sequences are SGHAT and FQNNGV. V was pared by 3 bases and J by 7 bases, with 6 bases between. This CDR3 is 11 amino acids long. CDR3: CASSFYYEAFF. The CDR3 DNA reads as TGTGCCAGCAGCTTTTATTATGAAGCTTTCTTT.

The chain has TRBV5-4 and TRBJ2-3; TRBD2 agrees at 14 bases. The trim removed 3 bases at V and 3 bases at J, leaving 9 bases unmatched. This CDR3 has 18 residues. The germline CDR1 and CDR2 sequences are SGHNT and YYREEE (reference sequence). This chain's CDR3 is CASSWPGLAGEGTDTQYF. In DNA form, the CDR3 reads TGTGCCAGCAGCTGGCCGGGACTAGCGGGAGAGGGGACAGATACGCAGTATTTT. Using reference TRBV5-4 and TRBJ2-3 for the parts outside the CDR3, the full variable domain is ETGVTQSPTHLIKTRGQQVTLRCSSQSGHNTVSWYQQALGQGPQFIFQYYREEENGRGNFPPRFSGLQFPNYSSELNVNALELDDSALYLCASSWPGLAGEGTDTQYFGPGTRLTVL.

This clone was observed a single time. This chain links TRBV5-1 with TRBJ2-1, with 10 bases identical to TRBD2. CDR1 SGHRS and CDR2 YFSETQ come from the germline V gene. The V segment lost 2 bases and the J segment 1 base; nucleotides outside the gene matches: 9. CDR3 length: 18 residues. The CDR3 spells CASSLGLAGVWSYNEQFF. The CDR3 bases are TGCGCCAGCAGCTTAGGGCTAGCGGGAGTTTGGTCCTACAATGAGCAGTTCTTC. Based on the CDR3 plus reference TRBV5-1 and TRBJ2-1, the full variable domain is KAGVTQTPRYLIKTRGQQVTLSCSPISGHRSVSWYQQTPGQGLQFLFEYFSETQRNKGNFPGRFSGRQFSNSRSEMNVSTLELGDSALYLCASSLGLAGVWSYNEQFFGPGTRLTVL.

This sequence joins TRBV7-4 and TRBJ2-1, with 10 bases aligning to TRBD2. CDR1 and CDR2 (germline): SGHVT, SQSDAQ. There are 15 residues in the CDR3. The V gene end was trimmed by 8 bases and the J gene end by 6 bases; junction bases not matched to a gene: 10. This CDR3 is CASPAPSGRTNEQFF. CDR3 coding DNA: TGTGCCAGCCCGGCCCCTAGCGGGAGAACCAATGAGCAGTTCTTC. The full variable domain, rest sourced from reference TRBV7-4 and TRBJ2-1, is GAGVSQSPRYKVAKRGRDVALRCDSISGHVTLYWYRQTLGQGSEVLTYSQSDAQRDKSGRPSGRFSAERPERSVSTLKIQRTEQGDSAVYLCASPAPSGRTNEQFFGPGTRLTVL.

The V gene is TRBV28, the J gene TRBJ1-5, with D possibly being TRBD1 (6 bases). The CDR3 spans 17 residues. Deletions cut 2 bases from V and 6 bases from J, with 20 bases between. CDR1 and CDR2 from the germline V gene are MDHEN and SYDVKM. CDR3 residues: CASSLVGTGGQAQPQHF. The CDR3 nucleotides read TGTGCCAGCAGTTTAGTGGGTACGGGGGGGCAAGCTCAGCCCCAGCATTTT.

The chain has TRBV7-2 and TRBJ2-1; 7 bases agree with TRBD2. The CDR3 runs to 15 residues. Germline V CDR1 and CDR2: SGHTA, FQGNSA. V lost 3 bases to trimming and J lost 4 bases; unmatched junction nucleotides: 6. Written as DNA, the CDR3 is TGTGCCAGCAGCTTCGGGGGAGGGCCATACAATGAGCAGTTCTTC. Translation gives CASSFGGGPYNEQFF. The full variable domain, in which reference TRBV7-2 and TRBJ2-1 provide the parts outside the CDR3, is GAGVSQSPSNKVTEKGKDVELRCDPISGHTALYWYRQSLGQGLEFLIYFQGNSAPDKSGLPSDRFSAERTGGSVSTLTIQRTQQEDSAVYLCASSFGGGPYNEQFFGPGTRLTVL.

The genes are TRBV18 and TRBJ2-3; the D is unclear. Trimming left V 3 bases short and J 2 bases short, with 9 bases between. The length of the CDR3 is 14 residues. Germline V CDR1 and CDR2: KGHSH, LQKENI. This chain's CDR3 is CASSPFDSTDTQYF. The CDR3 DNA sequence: TGTGCCAGCTCACCCTTCGACTCCACAGATACGCAGTATTTT.

This chain's CDR3 is CASGQGLTTGELFF. The CDR3 nucleotides are TGTGCCAGCGGACAGGGGCTAACCACCGGGGAGCTGTTTTTT. This chain joins TRBV11-1 and TRBJ2-2; TRBD1 matches at 9 bases. V dropped 8 bases and J dropped 4; count of bases not matched to a gene: 5. The germline gives CDR1 SGHAT, CDR2 FQDESV (reference sequence). The CDR3 has 14 residues.

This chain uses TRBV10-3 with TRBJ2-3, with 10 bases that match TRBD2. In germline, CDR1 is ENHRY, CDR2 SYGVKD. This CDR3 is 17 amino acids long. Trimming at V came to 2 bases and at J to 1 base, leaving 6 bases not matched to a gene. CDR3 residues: CAISEGLAAAGTDTQYF. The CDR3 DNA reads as TGTGCCATCAGTGAGGGACTAGCGGCCGCCGGCACAGATACGCAGTATTTT.

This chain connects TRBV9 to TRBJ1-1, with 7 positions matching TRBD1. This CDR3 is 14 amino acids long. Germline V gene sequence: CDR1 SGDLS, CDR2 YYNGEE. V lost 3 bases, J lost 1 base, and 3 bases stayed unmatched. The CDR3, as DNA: TGTGCCAGCAGCGCCGACAGGGCGAACACTGAAGCTTTCTTT. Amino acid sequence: CASSADRANTEAFF.

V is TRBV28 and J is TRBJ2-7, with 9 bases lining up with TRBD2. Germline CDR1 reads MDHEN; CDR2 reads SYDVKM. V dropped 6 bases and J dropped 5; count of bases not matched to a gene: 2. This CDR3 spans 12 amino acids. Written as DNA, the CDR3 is TGTGCCAGCAGACAGCGGGAGGACGAGCAGTACTTC. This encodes CASRQREDEQYF.

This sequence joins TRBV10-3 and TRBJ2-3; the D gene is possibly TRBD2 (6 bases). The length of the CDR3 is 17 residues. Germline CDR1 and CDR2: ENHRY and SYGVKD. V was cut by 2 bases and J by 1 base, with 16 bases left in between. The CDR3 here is CAISEPTRAGGTDTQYF. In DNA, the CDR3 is TGTGCCATCAGTGAGCCGACTAGAGCGGGTGGCACAGATACGCAGTATTTT.

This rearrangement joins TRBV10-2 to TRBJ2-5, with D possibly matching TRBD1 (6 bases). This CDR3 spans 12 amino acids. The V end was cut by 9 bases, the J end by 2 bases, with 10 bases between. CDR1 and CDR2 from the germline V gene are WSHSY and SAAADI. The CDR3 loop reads CASTGHQETQYF. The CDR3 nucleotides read TGCGCCAGTACAGGGCATCAAGAGACCCAGTACTTC.

In nucleotides, the CDR3 is TGTGCCAGCAGCCCTACAGGGAAGCGCCACGAGCAGTACTTC. The encoded protein is CASSPTGKRHEQYF. The rearrangement joins TRBV5-4 to TRBJ2-5; D might be TRBD1 (6 bases). The DNA matches TRBJ2-7 better at its end, which makes the J call doubtful. The CDR3 consists of 14 residues. Germline V gives CDR1 SGHNT, CDR2 YYREEE (reference sequence).

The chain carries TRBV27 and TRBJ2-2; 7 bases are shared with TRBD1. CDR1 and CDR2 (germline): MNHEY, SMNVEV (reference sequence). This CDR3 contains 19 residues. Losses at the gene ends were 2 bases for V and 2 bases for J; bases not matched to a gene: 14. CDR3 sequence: CASSLANPGQSLNTGELFF. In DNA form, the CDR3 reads TGTGCCAGCAGTTTAGCAAATCCGGGACAGTCACTTAACACCGGGGAGCTGTTTTTT.

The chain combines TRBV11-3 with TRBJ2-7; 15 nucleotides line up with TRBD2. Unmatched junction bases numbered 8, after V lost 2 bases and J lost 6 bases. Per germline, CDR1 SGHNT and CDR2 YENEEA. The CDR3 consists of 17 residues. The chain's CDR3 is CASSLYGPGLAGGEQYF. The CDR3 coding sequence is TGTGCCAGCAGCTTATACGGGCCGGGACTAGCGGGAGGCGAGCAGTACTTC.

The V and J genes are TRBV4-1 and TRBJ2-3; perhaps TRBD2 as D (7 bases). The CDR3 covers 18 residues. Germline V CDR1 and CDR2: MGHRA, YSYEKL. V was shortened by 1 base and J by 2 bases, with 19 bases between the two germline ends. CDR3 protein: CASSQGGGGSGSTDTQYF. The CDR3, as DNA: TGCGCCAGCAGCCAAGGGGGGGGCGGGAGCGGGTCCACAGATACGCAGTATTTT.

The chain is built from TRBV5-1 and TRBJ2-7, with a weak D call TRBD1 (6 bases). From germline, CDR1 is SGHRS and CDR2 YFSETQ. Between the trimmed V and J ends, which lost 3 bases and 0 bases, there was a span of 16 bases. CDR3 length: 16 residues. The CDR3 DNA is TGCGCCAGCAGCTCGGACCCTACAGGGATCTCCTACGAGCAGTACTTC. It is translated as CASSSDPTGISYEQYF.

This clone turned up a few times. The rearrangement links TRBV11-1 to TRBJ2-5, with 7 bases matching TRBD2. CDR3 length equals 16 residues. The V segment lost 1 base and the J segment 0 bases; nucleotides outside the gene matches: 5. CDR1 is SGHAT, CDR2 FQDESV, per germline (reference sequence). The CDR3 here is CASSLGAGTNQETQYF. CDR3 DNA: TGTGCCAGCAGCTTAGGGGCCGGGACTAACCAAGAGACCCAGTACTTC. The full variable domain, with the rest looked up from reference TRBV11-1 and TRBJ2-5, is EAEVAQSPRYKITEKSQAVAFWCDPISGHATLYWYRQILGQGPELLVQFQDESVVDDSQLPKDRFSAERLKGVDSTLKIQPAELGDSAMYLCASSLGAGTNQETQYFGPGTRLLVL.

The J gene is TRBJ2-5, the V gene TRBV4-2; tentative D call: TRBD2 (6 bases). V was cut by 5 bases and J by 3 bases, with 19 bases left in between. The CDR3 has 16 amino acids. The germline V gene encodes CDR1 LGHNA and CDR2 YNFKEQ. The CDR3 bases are TGTGCCAGCAGCACACGACATGGAGGGGAGGAAGAGACCCAGTACTTC. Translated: CASSTRHGGEEETQYF.